This T cell receptor (beta chain) stems from a study of CD8+CD57+ T cells in acquired aplastic anemia (dated by TCRdb to the late 2010s). For context, the study as a whole: On average, sorted CD4+ and CD8+ cells yielded around 3.5 ug of extracted DNA, with a range of about 0.19 to 30 ug. CD8+CD57+ expansion was defined as frequency above the mean frequency observed in healthy subjects.

CDR3 length: 15 amino acids, cysteine to phenylalanine. Only CDR3 DNA is held: 45 bases, read in frame from base 1. CDR1 ENHRY and CDR2 SYGVKD are derived from the germline V gene. Notes on this clonotype: The antigen this receptor binds is unknown. One end of the junction varies from germline; a read error may be responsible.

The research as a whole found: Roughly 30 CD8+ CDR3 sequences were shared between patients and controls but appeared highly expressed in patients and within their immunodominant clones. CD8+ Simpson's diversity did not differ significantly between patients and healthy controls (P=0.060).

Genomic DNA was used as template for profiling of TCR beta VDJ combinations and CDR3 sequences. An Illumina HiSeq 2000 was the platform used for TCR repertoire sequencing. Per the authors' processing: Repertoire assessment relied on Simpson's diversity index, CDR3 size and DJ length profiles, and TRBV/TRBJ rearrangement plots. Whichever DNA sequence was most abundant in the deep sequencing data was defined as the immunodominant clone. CDR3 amino acid sequences were checked for sharing between subjects and were compared against published repertoires and the VDJdb database. TCRdb trimmed public reads at Q25 via fastp, called clones via MiXCR and kept in-frame beta chains. Rows merge per CDR3 protein into single entries with the most common DNA and genes. The V and J calls were not made by the authors but by TCRdb's processing. This sample is represented by approximately 470,000 distinct CDR3 sequences; around 30% of them were singletons. The top ten clonotypes cover roughly 0.8% of the sample.

Patients chosen for sequencing had shown expansion of CD8+CD57+ cells by flow cytometry. Every patient had a diagnosis of severe acquired aplastic anemia based on International Study of Aplastic Anemia and Agranulocytosis and Camitta criteria. Patients had received no therapy at the time of blood sampling. The study deep-sequenced TCR repertoires of sorted CD4+ and CD8+ blood T cells from severe aplastic anemia patients and healthy subjects. Patients were enrolled in the USA under clinicaltrials.gov protocols 00001620, 01623167, 00001397, 00071045, 00081523 and 00961064. Ficoll-Paque density gradient centrifugation was used to isolate peripheral blood mononuclear cells. CD4+ and CD8+ T cells were sorted by FACS or magnetic beads before DNA extraction.

This chain is built from TRBV10-3 and TRBJ1-1; TRBD1 matches 10 bases in the middle. Source material: sorted CD4+, CD8+, or CD8+CD57+ T cells (not recorded which) from PBMCs. The receptor was isolated from a human donor with aplastic anemia. The nucleotide sequence is given as TGTGCCAGCAGTTACCGGACAGGGGGGAACACTGAAGCTTTCTTT. This yields the protein CASSYRTGGNTEAFF.